Listed below are T cell receptor beta chains from one sample, sequenced in a study of early T cells in non-severe SARS-CoV-2 infection. In TCRdb, the 5' RACE reads were re-called with MiXCR into one record per CDR3 protein. The sample yields around 98,000 distinct CDR3 sequences, roughly 11% seen once. The sequenced sample was whole blood. The receptors here all came from an adult who was a healthcare worker with PCR-confirmed SARS-CoV-2 infection or an uninfected control (not recorded which). The CDR3 runs from the conserved cysteine through the conserved F or W. Fields, in order: CDR3 protein, CDR3 DNA, CDR3 length, J gene, D gene, V gene, clone size. D genes are given only for firm matches. Size is stated for part of the rows, as once, few or many counts, or as a class when the clone is expanded.

cdr3_aa: CASSLAPGSAEAFF; cdr3_nt: TGCGCCAGCAGCTTGGCCCCAGGATCAGCTGAAGCTTTCTTT; cdr3_length: 14; j_call: TRBJ1-1; d_call: -; v_call: TRBV5-1; clone_size: few
cdr3_aa: CASSQDSGNTEAFF; cdr3_nt: TGCGCCAGCAGCCAAGATTCAGGAAACACTGAAGCTTTCTTT; cdr3_length: 14; j_call: TRBJ1-1; d_call: -; v_call: TRBV4-1; clone_size: few
cdr3_aa: CASSYRQSTNEKLFF; cdr3_nt: TGTGCCAGCAGTTACCGACAGTCCACTAATGAAAAACTGTTTTTT; cdr3_length: 15; j_call: TRBJ1-4; d_call: -; v_call: TRBV6-6; clone_size: -
cdr3_aa: CASGLAGGWYNEQFF; cdr3_nt: TGTGCCAGCGGCTTAGCGGGGGGGTGGTACAATGAGCAGTTCTTC; cdr3_length: 15; j_call: TRBJ2-1; d_call: TRBD2; v_call: TRBV7-2; clone_size: many
cdr3_aa: CSLGGYNEQFF; cdr3_nt: TGCAGTCTCGGGGGCTACAATGAGCAGTTCTTC; cdr3_length: 11; j_call: TRBJ2-1; d_call: -; v_call: TRBV20-1; clone_size: -
cdr3_aa: CSVRTGVAGELFF; cdr3_nt: TGCAGCGTCCGGACAGGGGTAGCCGGGGAGCTGTTTTTT; cdr3_length: 13; j_call: TRBJ2-2; d_call: TRBD1; v_call: TRBV29-1; clone_size: -
cdr3_aa: CSSSKGTAPLNTEAFF; cdr3_nt: TGTTCCAGCAGCAAAGGGACAGCTCCGCTGAACACTGAAGCTTTCTTT; cdr3_length: 16; j_call: TRBJ1-1; d_call: -; v_call: TRBV21-1; clone_size: -
cdr3_aa: CASSQDLGYYGYTF; cdr3_nt: TGTGCCAGCAGCCAAGATTTGGGGTACTATGGCTACACCTTC; cdr3_length: 14; j_call: TRBJ1-2; d_call: -; v_call: TRBV14; clone_size: many
cdr3_aa: CASSPPGPGVGTQYF; cdr3_nt: TGCGCCAGCAGTCCTCCGGGACCAGGGGTTGGGACCCAGTACTTC; cdr3_length: 15; j_call: TRBJ2-5; d_call: -; v_call: TRBV5-1; clone_size: few
cdr3_aa: CASTVLAGRDTQYF; cdr3_nt: TGTGCCAGCACCGTACTAGCGGGACGAGACACGCAGTATTTT; cdr3_length: 14; j_call: TRBJ2-3; d_call: TRBD2; v_call: TRBV28; clone_size: -
cdr3_aa: CSVESTSTDTQYF; cdr3_nt: TGCAGCGTTGAATCGACCTCCACAGATACGCAGTATTTT; cdr3_length: 13; j_call: TRBJ2-3; d_call: -; v_call: TRBV29-1; clone_size: many
cdr3_aa: CASTRPGGAYNEQFF; cdr3_nt: TGTGCCAGCACCCGGCCTGGGGGAGCTTACAATGAGCAGTTCTTC; cdr3_length: 15; j_call: TRBJ2-1; d_call: -; v_call: TRBV28; clone_size: -
cdr3_aa: CSGYYAEGEAFF; cdr3_nt: TGCAGCGGTTATTACGCCGAGGGTGAAGCTTTCTTT; cdr3_length: 12; j_call: TRBJ1-1; d_call: -; v_call: TRBV29-1; clone_size: many
cdr3_aa: CASSYSLAGSPHNEQFF; cdr3_nt: TGTGCCAGCAGTTACTCCCTAGCGGGCTCCCCACACAATGAGCAGTTCTTC; cdr3_length: 17; j_call: TRBJ2-1; d_call: TRBD2; v_call: TRBV6-5; clone_size: -
cdr3_aa: CASISTTNTEAFF; cdr3_nt: TGTGCCAGCATTAGTACAACGAACACTGAAGCTTTCTTT; cdr3_length: 13; j_call: TRBJ1-1; d_call: -; v_call: TRBV2; clone_size: -